The T cell receptor beta chain under discussion was sequenced for a study of cytomegalovirus exposure and HLA in healthy donors. Study results and limitations: One variant, a missense change in DCLRE1C, was linked in a later analysis to TCR beta V- and J-gene trimming. About 87% or about 30% of the time was how often most TCR beta V segments were productive, according to an earlier analysis.

This clone was observed once. Antigen: not known. 13 Jbeta primers and 60 Vbeta primers were used for the PCR. Original methodology: A later analysis tallied roughly 77 million unique TCR beta chains, around 10 million of them shared. Assay used: immunoSEQ multiplex PCR; TCRdb lists only in-frame clones, some missing. The DNA was the basis for D and trimming; V, J and clone size are from that table. The sample consists of 140,000 or so clones, around 74% of them appearing once. Per germline, CDR1 MNHEY and CDR2 SMNVEV (reference sequence). The CDR3 sequence is 16 residues long. The V call is TRBV27, the J call TRBJ2-5, with D perhaps matching TRBD2 (5 bases). The J call is uncertain, as TRBJ2-7 better fits the DNA end. The receptor was derived from a man aged 18 to 30 in good health and CMV-seropositive. The sequenced sample was PBMCs. The CDR3 DNA is TGTGCCAGCAGTTCCCGACGGGGATCAGCCTACTACGAGCAGTACTTC. Protein product: CASSSRRGSAYYEQYF.